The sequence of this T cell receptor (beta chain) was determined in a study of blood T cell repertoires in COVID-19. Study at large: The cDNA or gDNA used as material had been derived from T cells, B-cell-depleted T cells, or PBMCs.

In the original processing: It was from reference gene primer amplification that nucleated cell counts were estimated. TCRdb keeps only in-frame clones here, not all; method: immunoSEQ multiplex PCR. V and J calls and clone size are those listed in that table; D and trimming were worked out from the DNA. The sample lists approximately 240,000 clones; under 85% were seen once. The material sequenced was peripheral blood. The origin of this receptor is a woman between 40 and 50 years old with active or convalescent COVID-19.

The CDR3 protein is CASSSGLAAGTDTQYF. CDR3 in DNA: TGCGCCAGCAGCTCAGGACTAGCTGCTGGCACAGATACGCAGTATTTT. The chain joins TRBV5-1 to TRBJ2-3, with 8 bases matching TRBD2. Germline-derived CDR1 and CDR2 are SGHRS and YFSETQ. The CDR3 length is 16 residues. V shed 3 bases and J 1 base; nucleotides not matched to a gene: 7. The whole variable domain, filled in from reference TRBV5-1 and TRBJ2-3, reads KAGVTQTPRYLIKTRGQQVTLSCSPISGHRSVSWYQQTPGQGLQFLFEYFSETQRNKGNFPGRFSGRQFSNSRSEMNVSTLELGDSALYLCASSSGLAAGTDTQYFGPGTRLTVL.